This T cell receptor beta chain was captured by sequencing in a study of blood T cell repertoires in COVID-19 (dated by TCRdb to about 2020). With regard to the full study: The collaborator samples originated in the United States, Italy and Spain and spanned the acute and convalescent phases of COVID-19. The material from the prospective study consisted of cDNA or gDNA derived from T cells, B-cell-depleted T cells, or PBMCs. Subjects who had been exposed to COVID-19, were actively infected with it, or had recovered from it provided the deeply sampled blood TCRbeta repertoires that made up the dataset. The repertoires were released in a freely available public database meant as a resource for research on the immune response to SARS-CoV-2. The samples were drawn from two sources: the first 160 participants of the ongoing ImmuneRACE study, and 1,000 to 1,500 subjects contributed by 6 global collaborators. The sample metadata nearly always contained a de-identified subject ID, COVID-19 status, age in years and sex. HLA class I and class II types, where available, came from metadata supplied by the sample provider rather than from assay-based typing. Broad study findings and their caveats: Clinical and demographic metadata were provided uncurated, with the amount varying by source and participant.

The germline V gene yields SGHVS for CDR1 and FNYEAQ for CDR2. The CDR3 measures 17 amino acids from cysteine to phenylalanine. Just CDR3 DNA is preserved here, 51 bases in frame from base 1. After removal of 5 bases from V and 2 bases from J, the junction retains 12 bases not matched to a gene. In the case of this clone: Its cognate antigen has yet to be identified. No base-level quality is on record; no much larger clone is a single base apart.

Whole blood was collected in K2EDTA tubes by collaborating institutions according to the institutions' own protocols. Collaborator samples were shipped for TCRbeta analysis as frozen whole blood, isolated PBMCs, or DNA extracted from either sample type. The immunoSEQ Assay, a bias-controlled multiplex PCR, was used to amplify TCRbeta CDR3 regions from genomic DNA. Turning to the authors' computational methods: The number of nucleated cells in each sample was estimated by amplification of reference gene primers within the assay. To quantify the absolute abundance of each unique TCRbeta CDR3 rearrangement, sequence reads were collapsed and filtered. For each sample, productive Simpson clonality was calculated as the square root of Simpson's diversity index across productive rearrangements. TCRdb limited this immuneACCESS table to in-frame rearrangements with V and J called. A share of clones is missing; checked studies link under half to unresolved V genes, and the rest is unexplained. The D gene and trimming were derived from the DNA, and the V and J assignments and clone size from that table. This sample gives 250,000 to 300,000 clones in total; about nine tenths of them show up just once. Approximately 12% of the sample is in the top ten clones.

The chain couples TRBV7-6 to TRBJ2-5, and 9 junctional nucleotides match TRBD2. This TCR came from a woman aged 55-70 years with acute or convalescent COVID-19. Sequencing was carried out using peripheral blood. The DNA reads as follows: TGTGCCAGCAGCGAGGGTCTAGCGGGGCCGCCGCAAGAGACCCAGTACTTC. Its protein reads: CASSEGLAGPPQETQYF.